The sequence of this T cell receptor beta chain was determined in a study of breast tumors, draining lymph nodes, adjacent tissues. Using its own MiXCR run on the multiplex PCR reads, TCRdb lists one record per CDR3 protein. Among nearly 200,000 distinct CDR3 sequences listed, around a third were seen once. In its sample, this clonotype was seen many times. V dropped 4 bases and J dropped 7 bases, with 6 bases sitting between them. This CDR3 is 10 amino acids long. Germline V gene data show CDR1 as SGHRS and CDR2 as YFSETQ. Axillary draining lymph nodes of breast cancer patients supplied the node samples.

This sequence originates from a female donor with breast cancer. Some clones in this sample may be carry-over from other donors' samples. What was sequenced was axillary lymph node tissue. V is TRBV5-1 and J is TRBJ2-7, with D unresolved. Here the CDR3 reads CASSGWEQYF. CDR3 nucleotide sequence: TGCGCCAGCAGCGGGTGGGAGCAGTACTTC.